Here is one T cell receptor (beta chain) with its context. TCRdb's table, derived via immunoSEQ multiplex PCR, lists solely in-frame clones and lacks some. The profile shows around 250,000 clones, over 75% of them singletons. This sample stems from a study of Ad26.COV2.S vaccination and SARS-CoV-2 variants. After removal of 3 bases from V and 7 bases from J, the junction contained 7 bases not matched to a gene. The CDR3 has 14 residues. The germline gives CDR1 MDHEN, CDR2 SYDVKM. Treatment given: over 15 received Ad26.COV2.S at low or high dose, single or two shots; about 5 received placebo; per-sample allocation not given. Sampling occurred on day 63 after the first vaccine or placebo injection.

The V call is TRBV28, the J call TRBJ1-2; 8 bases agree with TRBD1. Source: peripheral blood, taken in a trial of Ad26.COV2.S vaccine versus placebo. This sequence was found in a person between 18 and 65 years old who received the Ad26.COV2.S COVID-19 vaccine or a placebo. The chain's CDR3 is CASSFPGGAGGYTF. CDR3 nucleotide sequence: TGTGCCAGCAGTTTCCCAGGGGGCGCGGGTGGCTACACCTTC.